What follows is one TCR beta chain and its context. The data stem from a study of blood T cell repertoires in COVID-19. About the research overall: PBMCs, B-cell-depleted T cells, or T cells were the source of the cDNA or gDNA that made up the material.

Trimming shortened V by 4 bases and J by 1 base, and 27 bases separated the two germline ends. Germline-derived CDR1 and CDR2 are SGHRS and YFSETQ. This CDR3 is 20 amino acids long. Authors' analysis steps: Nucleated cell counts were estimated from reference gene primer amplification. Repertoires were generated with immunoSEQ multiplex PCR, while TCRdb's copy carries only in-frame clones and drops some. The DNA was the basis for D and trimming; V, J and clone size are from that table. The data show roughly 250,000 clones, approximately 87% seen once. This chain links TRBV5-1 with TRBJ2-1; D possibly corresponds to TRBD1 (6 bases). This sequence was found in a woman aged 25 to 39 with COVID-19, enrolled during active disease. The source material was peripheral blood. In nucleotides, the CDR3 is TGCGCCAGCAGCCCCGTTGGGATTGACAGGTGGTCCAGGTCCTACAATGAGCAGTTCTTC. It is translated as CASSPVGIDRWSRSYNEQFF.